This TCR beta chain was observed in a study of cytomegalovirus exposure and HLA in healthy donors. Points from the study as a whole: Most TCR sequences were uncommon, yet certain public TCRs appeared in many donors. Accounts indicate the classifier identified cytomegalovirus status with strong specificity and sensitivity.

About this clone: Its specificity is not known.

The validation cohort, a group of some 120 subjects, included the donors and was separate from the approximately 670-subject first cohort. Trimming shortened V by 1 base and J by 6 bases, and 12 bases separated the two germline ends. The CDR3 length is 14 residues. Germline loops: CDR1 SEHNR, CDR2 FQNEAQ (reference sequence). Libraries were prepared by immunoSEQ multiplex PCR; TCRdb keeps only in-frame clonotypes and omits some of them. This table has some 170,000 clones, approximately 89% appearing once. J is TRBJ1-1 and V is TRBV7-9, with a tentative D call TRBD1 (6 bases). The sample was PBMCs. The clonotype comes from a man between 18 and 35 years old in good health and CMV-seropositive. In DNA, the CDR3 is TGTGCCAGCAGCTTAGGCACAGGGATCGCTGAAGCTTTCTTT. Translating it yields CASSLGTGIAEAFF.